These 27 T cell receptor beta chains were all obtained from the same sample, sequenced in a study of blood T cell repertoires in COVID-19. This table comes from immunoSEQ multiplex PCR, and its TCRdb copy is limited to in-frame clones, with some not included. The repertoire includes about 100,000 clones, around 83% of them detected once, and 10% to 15% sits in the top ten. Source material: peripheral blood. These receptors came from a woman between 55 and 75 years old in a cohort sampled during active or convalescent COVID-19.

The rearrangement joins TRBV11-3 to TRBJ1-3; D is unclear. The germline CDR1 and CDR2 sequences are SGHNT and YENEEA. Trimming took 5 bases from V and 3 from J, leaving 8 bases between them. This CDR3 contains 13 residues. The CDR3 DNA sequence: TGTGCCAGCAGCCGGTCGTATGGAAACACCATATATTTT. It encodes CASSRSYGNTIYF.

The chain carries TRBV5-5 and TRBJ1-2, with unresolved D. This CDR3 has 14 amino acids. Germline CDR1 reads SGHKS; CDR2 reads YYEKEE (reference sequence). V shed 1 base and J shed 4 bases, with 11 bases lying between them. In DNA, the CDR3 is TGTGCCAGCAGCTTGCCCGACTACCTCTATGGCTACACCTTC. Amino acids: CASSLPDYLYGYTF. Filled out from reference TRBV5-5 and TRBJ1-2, the complete variable domain reads DAGVTQSPTHLIKTRGQQVTLRCSPISGHKSVSWYQQVLGQGPQFIFQYYEKEERGRGNFPDRFSARQFPNYSSELNVNALLLGDSALYLCASSLPDYLYGYTFGSGTRLTVV.

This sequence joins TRBV2 and TRBJ1-4, with D maybe TRBD1 (6 bases). The CDR3 contains 15 residues. Per the germline V gene, CDR1 is SNHLY and CDR2 is FYNNEI. V lost 4 bases and J lost 7, with 16 bases in between. The CDR3 region has the DNA TGTGCCAGCAGTGGCCGGGACATGGCGGGTGAAAAACTGTTTTTT. This gives the protein CASSGRDMAGEKLFF.

This chain links TRBV9 with TRBJ2-1; 8 bases fit TRBD1. The junction had 13 bases not matched to a gene; V was cut back by 4 bases and J by 4 bases. CDR3 length equals 17 residues. Germline V lookup: CDR1 SGDLS, CDR2 YYNGEE. The CDR3: CASSLEGTGSFYNEQFF. DNA of the CDR3: TGTGCCAGCAGCCTAGAAGGGACAGGATCGTTTTACAATGAGCAGTTCTTC.

The DNA for the CDR3 is TGTGCCAGCAGCTTAGCGCGGACTTCAACTAATGAAAAACTGTTTTTT. It is translated as CASSLARTSTNEKLFF. This chain connects TRBV7-2 to TRBJ1-4; D not resolved. Trimming shortened V by 0 bases and J by 0 bases, and 8 bases separated the two germline ends. The CDR3 extends over 16 amino acids. Germline loops: CDR1 SGHTA, CDR2 FQGNSA.

The chain employs TRBV11-2 and TRBJ2-1; TRBD2 aligns across 12 bases. Per germline, CDR1 SGHAT and CDR2 FQNNGV. There are 17 residues in the CDR3. Unmatched junction bases numbered 12, after V lost 5 bases and J lost 7 bases. CDR3 DNA sequence: TGTGCCAGCAGCACACCCCTGGGACTAGCGGGTTCTAATGAGCAGTTCTTC. As protein: CASSTPLGLAGSNEQFF.

The genes are TRBV6-6 and TRBJ1-5; 7 nucleotides line up with TRBD1. The length of the CDR3 is 14 residues. V trimming: 6 bases; J trimming: 6 bases; junction bases outside the gene matches: 8. Germline loops: CDR1 MNHNY, CDR2 SVGAGI (reference sequence). CDR3 loop: CASSTTGDGQPQHF. CDR3 DNA sequence: TGTGCCAGCAGCACTACAGGGGATGGTCAGCCCCAGCATTTT.

This clone was picked up a small number of times. This rearrangement joins TRBV9 to TRBJ2-2; D gene ambiguous. The ends were cut back, 3 bases at V and 4 bases at J, with 19 bases in the middle. The CDR3 extends over 17 amino acids. Germline V gene data show CDR1 as SGDLS and CDR2 as YYNGEE. The CDR3 loop reads CASSAPGVVSGTGELFF. CDR3 nucleotide sequence: TGTGCCAGCAGCGCCCCCGGCGTGGTCTCGGGCACCGGGGAGCTGTTTTTT.

The V and J genes are TRBV29-1 and TRBJ2-7; 11 nucleotides agree with TRBD1. The V and J ends lost 3 bases and 3 bases, in that order; junction bases with no gene match: 4. The CDR3 covers 14 residues. The germline CDR1 and CDR2 sequences are SQVTM and ANQGSEA. The CDR3 region is CSVEPGTGGYEQYF. CDR3 nucleotides: TGCAGCGTTGAGCCCGGGACAGGGGGCTACGAGCAGTACTTC.

This clone was counted between two and nine times. The V call is TRBV9, the J call TRBJ1-4, with D uncertain. Trimming cost V 0 bases and J 8 bases, with 14 bases left between them. Germline loops: CDR1 SGDLS, CDR2 YYNGEE. The CDR3 covers 15 residues. Here the CDR3 reads CASSVGLVTSEKLFF. The CDR3, as DNA: TGTGCCAGCAGCGTAGGGTTGGTTACGAGCGAAAAACTGTTTTTT.

CDR3 in amino acids: CASTKVRNQPQHF. CDR3 coding DNA: TGTGCCAGTACCAAGGTGCGGAATCAGCCCCAGCATTTT. The chain carries TRBV19 and TRBJ1-5; D gene unclear. Germline V gene lookup returns CDR1 LNHDA and CDR2 SQIVND (reference sequence). This CDR3 comprises 13 residues. V lost 7 bases and J lost 4, with 11 bases in between.

V and J are TRBV5-1 and TRBJ2-7; 8 bases fit TRBD2. The CDR3 loop spans 15 amino acids. After removal of 3 bases from V and 6 bases from J, the junction contained 11 bases not matched to a gene. Germline CDR1 is SGHRS and CDR2 is YFSETQ. CDR3 amino acids: CASSSSGTSNTEQYF. In DNA, the CDR3 is TGCGCCAGCAGCTCCTCCGGGACTAGTAACACCGAGCAGTACTTC.

The rearrangement joins TRBV3-1 (or the pseudogene TRBV3-2) to TRBJ1-4; D may be TRBD1 (6 bases). The germline V gene encodes CDR1 LGHDT and CDR2 YNNKEL (reference sequence). V lost 1 base, J lost 10 bases, and 16 bases lay in between. The CDR3 consists of 15 residues. As DNA, the CDR3 is TGTGCCAGCAGCCAAGTAACAGGGCCCCGCGGAAAACTGTTTTTT. Translation gives CASSQVTGPRGKLFF.

The chain carries TRBV6-5 and TRBJ1-4, with TRBD1 matching 11 bases. The CDR3 runs to 14 residues. The V gene's germline CDR1 is MNHEY and CDR2 SVGAGI. The J segment lost 10 bases and the V segment lost 8 bases, leaving 9 bases of the junction unmatched. The CDR3, as DNA: TGTGCCAGCTTTAGGACAGGGGGCGCGGGAAAACTGTTTTTT. It is translated as CASFRTGGAGKLFF.

This chain links TRBV28 with TRBJ2-3, with 7 bases fitting TRBD2. The germline V gene has CDR1 MDHEN and CDR2 SYDVKM. Trimming removed 9 bases from V and 2 bases from J; junction bases left unmatched: 11. The CDR3 is 15 residues long. CDR3 protein: CASATGGGITDTQYF. CDR3 nucleotide sequence: TGTGCCAGTGCGACCGGCGGGGGAATCACAGATACGCAGTATTTT. Combining the CDR3 with reference TRBV28 and TRBJ2-3 gives the whole variable domain DVKVTQSSRYLVKRTGEKVFLECVQDMDHENMFWYRQDPGLGLRLIYFSYDVKMKEKGDIPEGYSVSREKKERFSLILESASTNQTSMYLCASATGGGITDTQYFGPGTRLTVL.

In its sample, this clone was seen once. The genes are TRBV18 and TRBJ1-2, with TRBD1 identical over 7 bases. This CDR3 contains 13 residues. Trimming at V came to 3 bases and at J to 2 bases, leaving 0 bases not matched to a gene. Germline-derived CDR1 and CDR2 are KGHSH and LQKENI. CDR3 sequence (DNA): TGTGCCAGCTCACCGGGACAGAACTATGGCTACACCTTC. It is translated as CASSPGQNYGYTF.

The chain employs TRBV12-3 or TRBV12-4 and TRBJ1-2; possible D gene TRBD1, 6 bases. Trimming took off 2 bases at V and 4 bases at J, with 8 bases between the two ends. The CDR3 runs to 13 residues. The CDR3 region has the DNA TGTGCCAGCAGTTTAATGGGGGCCTATGGCTACACCTTC. This sequence encodes CASSLMGAYGYTF.

The chain couples TRBV9 to TRBJ2-3; D gene uncertain. The germline gives CDR1 SGDLS, CDR2 YYNGEE. The CDR3 is made up of 15 amino acids. The V and J ends lost 3 bases and 3 bases respectively, with 14 bases between them. CDR3 nucleotide sequence: TGTGCCAGCAGCGAGACTTACGGGTATACAGATACGCAGTATTTT. Its protein product is CASSETYGYTDTQYF. The whole variable domain, filled in from reference TRBV9 and TRBJ2-3, reads DSGVTQTPKHLITATGQRVTLRCSPRSGDLSVYWYQQSLDQGLQFLIQYYNGEERAKGNILERFSAQQFPDLHSELNLSSLELGDSALYFCASSETYGYTDTQYFGPGTRLTVL.

This clone was seen a handful of times. The chain is built from TRBV4-1 and TRBJ2-7; 9 bases line up with TRBD1. Germline-derived CDR1 and CDR2 are MGHRA and YSYEKL. The trim removed 4 bases at V and 4 bases at J, leaving 14 bases unmatched. The CDR3 runs to 17 residues. The CDR3 loop is CASSLELQDRGGYEQYF. The CDR3 DNA reads TGCGCCAGCAGCCTCGAACTCCAAGACAGGGGGGGATACGAGCAGTACTTC.

This rearrangement joins TRBV7-9 to TRBJ2-6; D not resolved. The V gene's germline CDR1 is SEHNR and CDR2 FQNEAQ (reference sequence). This CDR3 is built from 14 residues. The CDR3 region has the DNA TGTGCAAACCCCGAGAGCTCTGGGGCCAACGTCCTGACTTTC. Amino acids: CANPESSGANVLTF.

The chain carries TRBV6-6 and TRBJ1-1, with D maybe TRBD1 (6 bases). With 5 bases removed from V and 3 bases from J, the gap between germline ends came to 13 bases. Germline CDR1 reads MNHNY; CDR2 reads SVGAGI (reference sequence). The CDR3 has 14 residues. CDR3 in DNA: TGTGCCAGCAGTCCCGAACAGGGATACACTGAAGCTTTCTTT. This encodes CASSPEQGYTEAFF.

The rearrangement joins TRBV3-1 (or the pseudogene TRBV3-2) to TRBJ1-2; tentatively, D is TRBD1 (5 bases). This CDR3 has 14 residues. V dropped 2 bases and J dropped 1 base, with 8 bases sitting between them. The germline CDR1 and CDR2 sequences are LGHDT and YNNKEL (reference sequence). The CDR3 reads CASSQSGDNYGYTF. CDR3 sequence (DNA): TGTGCCAGCAGCCAATCGGGGGATAACTATGGCTACACCTTC.

The V gene is TRBV28, the J gene TRBJ2-2; 10 bases fit TRBD2. J was trimmed by 6 bases and V by 10 bases; bases with no gene match: 14. Germline V gene lookup returns CDR1 MDHEN and CDR2 SYDVKM. This CDR3 contains 16 residues. The CDR3 here is CATEESGTSVSGELFF. The CDR3 DNA reads TGTGCCACCGAAGAATCCGGGACTAGCGTGTCCGGGGAGCTGTTTTTT.

The rearrangement links TRBV5-1 to TRBJ1-1; 11 positions agree with TRBD1. V lost 4 bases, J lost 7 bases, and 6 bases stayed unmatched. CDR3 length: 14 residues. Germline V gene data show CDR1 as SGHRS and CDR2 as YFSETQ. The CDR3 DNA sequence: TGCGCCAGCAGCGCAGGACAGGGGGCTGATGAAGCTTTCTTT. It translates to CASSAGQGADEAFF. The complete variable domain, with remaining parts taken from reference TRBV5-1 and TRBJ1-1, reads KAGVTQTPRYLIKTRGQQVTLSCSPISGHRSVSWYQQTPGQGLQFLFEYFSETQRNKGNFPGRFSGRQFSNSRSEMNVSTLELGDSALYLCASSAGQGADEAFFGQGTRLTVV.

The CDR3 nucleotides read TGTGCCAGCAGCTTAGTCGCGGGGGCTGAAAAACTGTTTTTT. Its protein is CASSLVAGAEKLFF. J is TRBJ1-4 and V is TRBV11-2; D may be TRBD1 (6 bases). Germline V lookup: CDR1 SGHAT, CDR2 FQNNGV. This CDR3 is built from 14 residues. V lost 1 base, J lost 7 bases, and 10 bases lay in between.

The rearrangement joins TRBV10-3 to TRBJ1-1, with D perhaps matching TRBD1 (5 bases). This CDR3 has 15 residues. Between the trimmed V and J ends, which lost 0 bases and 4 bases, there was a span of 12 bases. In germline, CDR1 is ENHRY, CDR2 SYGVKD. CDR3 region: CAISESAGPSTEAFF. DNA for the CDR3: TGTGCCATCAGTGAGTCGGCAGGGCCGAGCACTGAAGCTTTCTTT.

V gene TRBV29-1 combines with J gene TRBJ2-1, with TRBD2 identical over 12 bases. This CDR3 has 15 residues. Losses at the gene ends were 4 bases for V and 7 bases for J; bases not matched to a gene: 8. Germline values: CDR1 SQVTM, CDR2 ANQGSEA. The CDR3 bases are TGCAGCGTTGCGCTAGCGGGGGGGCTTTTTAATGAGCAGTTCTTC. It codes for CSVALAGGLFNEQFF.